This TCR beta chain was identified during a study of blood T cell repertoires in COVID-19. Study overall: Samples came from the United States, Italy and Spain, spanning acute and convalescent COVID-19. In each case, the material was cDNA or gDNA derived from T cells, B-cell-depleted T cells, or PBMCs.

There are a few counts of this clone. Original handling: The assay estimated nucleated cells by amplifying reference gene primers. Some clones are missing from TCRdb's copy, which holds only in-frame ones; the method was immunoSEQ multiplex PCR. The V and J calls and clone size are taken from that table; D and trimming were inferred from the DNA. The data show around 380,000 clones, 81% seen once. The CDR3 runs 12 residues. CDR1 and CDR2 (germline): MNHNY, SVGAGI (reference sequence). V lost 6 bases and J lost 7, with 7 bases in between. The genes are TRBV6-6 and TRBJ1-6; unclear D gene. The sequence derives from a human donor with acute or convalescent COVID-19. The donor label of this sample is uncertain. Sample: peripheral blood. The CDR3 protein is CASRNNNSPLHF. In DNA, the CDR3 is TGTGCCAGCAGGAACAACAATTCACCCCTCCACTTT.